Shown below are 27 T cell receptor beta chains from a single sample sequenced in a study of beta chain features in type 1 diabetes. As every portion of the isolated RNA was reverse transcribed, the sequencing read expressed TCRB transcripts. The assay was immunoSEQ multiplex PCR, and TCRdb's table has in-frame clones only and misses some. The sample has about 620,000 clones, around 15% seen once. The sample consisted of naive CD4+ T cells from blood. The receptor set was obtained from a man aged 18 to 30 in good health.

This clone was counted between two and nine times. V and J are TRBV5-4 and TRBJ2-3, with 11 bases aligning to TRBD2. V lost 4 bases, J lost 2 bases, and 3 bases stayed unmatched. This CDR3 is built from 15 residues. Germline loops: CDR1 SGHNT, CDR2 YYREEE (reference sequence). CDR3 bases: TGTGCCAGCAGCCTTAGCGGGGGGGTCACAGATACGCAGTATTTT. It specifies CASSLSGGVTDTQYF. The full variable domain, rest sourced from reference TRBV5-4 and TRBJ2-3, is ETGVTQSPTHLIKTRGQQVTLRCSSQSGHNTVSWYQQALGQGPQFIFQYYREEENGRGNFPPRFSGLQFPNYSSELNVNALELDDSALYLCASSLSGGVTDTQYFGPGTRLTVL.

The V call is TRBV4-3, the J call TRBJ2-7, with D possibly TRBD1 on 6 matching bases. The V gene's germline CDR1 is LGHNA and CDR2 YSLEER. The CDR3 consists of 16 residues. Trimming shortened V by 0 bases and J by 1 base, and 13 bases separated the two germline ends. The CDR3 DNA reads TGCGCCAGCAGCCAAGAAGCCCCTCAGGGGTCCTACGAGCAGTACTTC. Translating gives CASSQEAPQGSYEQYF.

The table lists this clone with a few counts. The chain carries TRBV19 and TRBJ2-3; weak D call: TRBD2 (6 bases). CDR1 LNHDA and CDR2 SQIVND come from the germline V gene (reference sequence). V lost 4 bases and J 12 bases, leaving 23 bases between the germline ends. This CDR3 is built from 15 residues. The CDR3 loop is CASSTNSGSGGGQYF. The CDR3 region has the DNA TGTGCCAGTAGTACGAATAGCGGATCCGGGGGAGGACAGTATTTT.

This clone showed up just a few times. The genes are TRBV19 and TRBJ1-2, with no clear D. This CDR3 spans 13 amino acids. Trimming took off 6 bases at V and 4 bases at J, with 12 bases between the two ends. The V gene's germline CDR1 is LNHDA and CDR2 SQIVND (reference sequence). The DNA of the CDR3 is TGTGCCAGTAGCGGAGAGAGAACCTATGGCTACACCTTC. It specifies CASSGERTYGYTF.

This clone has more than one count but fewer than ten. The chain has TRBV10-3 and TRBJ2-4; D is perhaps TRBD1 (6 bases). This CDR3 comprises 12 residues. Trimming removed 10 bases at V and 8 bases at J, with 15 bases between. The germline gives CDR1 ENHRY, CDR2 SYGVKD. The CDR3 region has the DNA TGTGCCAGCAGCTTGGACAGCTACATTCAGTACTTC. This gives the protein CASSLDSYIQYF.

The J gene is TRBJ1-6, the V gene TRBV2, with 7 bases identical to TRBD1. The CDR3 has 13 amino acids. Trimming took 5 bases from V and 13 from J; bases not matched to a gene: 8. The germline gives CDR1 SNHLY, CDR2 FYNNEI. As DNA, the CDR3 is TGTGCCAGCAGTTTGACAGGGTCGTCGCCCCTCCACTTT. It translates to CASSLTGSSPLHF.

V is TRBV29-1 and J is TRBJ2-2, with TRBD1 identical over 7 bases. CDR1 is SQVTM, CDR2 ANQGSEA, per germline. V lost 6 bases, J lost 2 bases, and 9 bases stayed unmatched. The CDR3 length is 15 residues. The CDR3 DNA follows: TGCAGCGTCAACATTCAGGGGGTAAACACCGGGGAGCTGTTTTTT. Translated, it gives CSVNIQGVNTGELFF.

This rearrangement joins TRBV6-1 to TRBJ1-2; TRBD1 might be the D (6 bases). Trimming took 6 bases from V and 8 from J, leaving 13 bases between them. Germline V gene sequence: CDR1 MNHNS, CDR2 SASEGT. CDR3 size: 12 residues. CDR3 residues: CASSLEGGGYTF. CDR3 in DNA: TGTGCCAGCAGCCTCGAGGGGGGCGGCTACACCTTC.

This clone has a handful of counts. J is TRBJ1-5 and V is TRBV19; D possibly corresponds to TRBD1 (6 bases). With 3 bases removed from V and 4 bases from J, the gap between germline ends came to 10 bases. CDR3 length: 14 residues. Germline CDR1 and CDR2: LNHDA and SQIVND (reference sequence). CDR3 amino acids: CASSMTGGNQPQHF. The DNA for the CDR3 is TGTGCCAGTAGTATGACAGGCGGAAATCAGCCCCAGCATTTT.

This clone appeared a few times. This rearrangement joins TRBV7-3 to TRBJ2-1; 9 bases map to TRBD1. The CDR3 contains 17 residues. V lost 3 bases to trimming and J lost 7 bases; unmatched junction nucleotides: 13. In germline, CDR1 is SGHTA, CDR2 FQGTGA. The CDR3 DNA reads as TGTGCCAGCAGCTTCGGGTTCCCGGGACAGGGCCTAAATGAGCAGTTCTTC. Amino acids: CASSFGFPGQGLNEQFF.

The V gene is TRBV28, the J gene TRBJ1-4; D gene ambiguous. V lost 1 base and J 0 bases, leaving 9 bases between the germline ends. CDR1 is MDHEN and CDR2 is SYDVKM in the germline V gene. CDR3 size: 16 residues. The CDR3 sequence: CASSLLISATNEKLFF. As DNA, the CDR3 is TGTGCCAGCAGTTTATTGATTAGTGCAACTAATGAAAAACTGTTTTTT.

The chain combines TRBV5-1 with TRBJ1-1; TRBD1 matches at 9 bases. The germline CDR1 and CDR2 sequences are SGHRS and YFSETQ. J was trimmed by 4 bases and V by 3 bases; bases with no gene match: 7. The CDR3 length is 15 residues. The CDR3 spells CASSWRDREGTEAFF. CDR3 coding DNA: TGCGCCAGCAGCTGGAGGGACAGGGAGGGCACTGAAGCTTTCTTT.

This clone was recorded only once. V gene TRBV18 combines with J gene TRBJ1-5, with a tentative D call TRBD1 (5 bases). This CDR3 is built from 16 residues. The ends were cut back, 1 base at V and 0 bases at J, with 10 bases in the middle. Germline V gene data show CDR1 as KGHSH and CDR2 as LQKENI. The CDR3: CASSPLGRNSNQPQHF. CDR3 DNA sequence: TGTGCCAGCTCACCACTGGGACGGAATAGCAATCAGCCCCAGCATTTT.

This clone was recorded a few times. CDR3 bases: TGTGCCAGCAGCCTTAGCGGGGTATCCTACAATGAGCAGTTCTTC. This sequence encodes CASSLSGVSYNEQFF. The chain links TRBV6-4 to TRBJ2-1; 8 nucleotides match TRBD2. V trimming: 6 bases; J trimming: 1 base; junction bases outside the gene matches: 5. This CDR3 is built from 15 residues. Germline lookup yields CDR1 MRHNA and CDR2 SNTAGT.

The chain employs TRBV2 and TRBJ2-4; possible D gene TRBD2, 5 bases. This CDR3 has 11 residues. The ends were cut back, 4 bases at V and 13 bases at J, with 11 bases in the middle. Germline V gene data show CDR1 as SNHLY and CDR2 as FYNNEI. CDR3 bases: TGTGCCAGCAGTGTTTCCGGGATACAGTACTTC. It specifies CASSVSGIQYF.

This clone was counted between two and nine times. The chain links TRBV10-3 to TRBJ2-7; TRBD1 or TRBD2 may be the D gene (5 bases each). Deletions cut 6 bases from V and 1 base from J, with 16 bases between. Per the germline V gene, CDR1 is ENHRY and CDR2 is SYGVKD. This CDR3 is built from 15 residues. The CDR3 DNA sequence: TGTGCCATCAGCGGAGAGGGACGGCTGTCCTACGAGCAGTACTTC. This codes for CAISGEGRLSYEQYF.

The sample holds a few counts of this clone. This chain links TRBV27 with TRBJ1-1, with D unresolved. The CDR3 is 15 residues long. In germline, CDR1 is MNHEY, CDR2 SMNVEV (reference sequence). Trimming cost V 7 bases and J 1 base, with 16 bases left between them. CDR3 nucleotide sequence: TGTGCCAGCAAGGGTCAGGCCGGCCCGAACACTGAAGCTTTCTTT. This translates into CASKGQAGPNTEAFF.

This clone has only a few counts. The chain is built from TRBV28 and TRBJ1-5, with 11 positions matching TRBD1. Trimming cost V 5 bases and J 6 bases; bases outside gene matches: 6. Per germline, CDR1 MDHEN and CDR2 SYDVKM. CDR3 size: 15 residues. CDR3 DNA: TGTGCCAGCAGTCCCGGACAGGGGGCGAGTCAGCCCCAGCATTTT. It specifies CASSPGQGASQPQHF.

The chain employs TRBV4-3 and TRBJ2-7, with D perhaps given as TRBD1 or TRBD2 (5 bases each). V lost 5 bases and J lost 7, with 15 bases in between. CDR3 length: 13 amino acids. The germline V gene encodes CDR1 LGHNA and CDR2 YSLEER. Written as DNA, the CDR3 is TGCGCCAGCAGCTCCCCGGGGCGCGGGGAGCAGTACTTC. Amino acids: CASSSPGRGEQYF.

This clone has only one observation. The rearrangement uses TRBV5-1 and TRBJ1-2; 8 bases fit TRBD1. The CDR3 length is 15 residues. The V gene end was trimmed by 3 bases and the J gene end by 8 bases; junction bases not matched to a gene: 12. In germline, CDR1 is SGHRS, CDR2 YFSETQ. The CDR3 nucleotides are TGCGCCAGCAGCTGGGGGACAGGTGAATTTGGCGGCTACACCTTC. Translation: CASSWGTGEFGGYTF.

A few counts support this clone. The rearrangement joins TRBV11-2 to TRBJ1-1; D gene ambiguous. Germline V gene lookup returns CDR1 SGHAT and CDR2 FQNNGV. V lost 0 bases to trimming and J lost 1 base, with 3 bases between them. This CDR3 has 13 residues. CDR3 DNA sequence: TGTGCCAGCAGCTTAGACCCGAACACTGAAGCTTTCTTT. Amino acid sequence: CASSLDPNTEAFF. The entire variable domain, with the rest obtained from reference TRBV11-2 and TRBJ1-1, is as follows: EAGVAQSPRYKIIEKRQSVAFWCNPISGHATLYWYQQILGQGPKLLIQFQNNGVVDDSQLPKDRFSAERLKGVDSTLKIQPAKLEDSAVYLCASSLDPNTEAFFGQGTRLTVV.

The J gene is TRBJ2-1, the V gene TRBV5-6; D gene uncertain. Germline V gene data show CDR1 as SGHDT and CDR2 as YYEEEE. The germline V and J ends were trimmed by 0 bases and 0 bases, with 10 bases remaining between them. CDR3 length: 16 amino acids. The CDR3 DNA reads TGTGCCAGCAGCTTGGGGTGGGCTAGCTCCTACAATGAGCAGTTCTTC. This encodes CASSLGWASSYNEQFF.

This clone was counted only a few times. The J gene is TRBJ1-2, the V gene TRBV7-3, with TRBD1 matching over 7 bases. The CDR3 spans 15 residues. Germline CDR1 SGHTA, CDR2 FQGTGA. The V segment lost 1 base and the J segment 2 bases; nucleotides outside the gene matches: 4. The CDR3 sequence is CASSLKQGSNYGYTF. CDR3 DNA sequence: TGTGCCAGCAGCTTAAAACAGGGGTCCAACTATGGCTACACCTTC.

This clone was recorded a few times. The chain is built from TRBV7-2 and TRBJ1-5; D possibly corresponds to TRBD1 (5 bases). The germline V and J ends were trimmed by 3 bases and 2 bases, with 14 bases remaining between them. CDR1 SGHTA and CDR2 FQGNSA come from the germline V gene. The CDR3 is made up of 16 amino acids. As DNA, the CDR3 is TGTGCCAGCAGCTTCGTGTGGGGCGCGGGCAATCAGCCCCAGCATTTT. Protein product: CASSFVWGAGNQPQHF.

This sequence joins TRBV5-1 and TRBJ2-7; 12 nucleotides match TRBD1. Germline-derived CDR1 and CDR2 are SGHRS and YFSETQ. This CDR3 is 16 amino acids long. V gave up 1 base and J gave up 5 bases; unmatched junction bases: 7. This chain's CDR3 is CASSLPGTGGFNEQYF. CDR3 DNA: TGCGCCAGCAGCTTGCCCGGGACAGGGGGCTTCAACGAGCAGTACTTC.

This clone was seen only a few times. The chain is built from TRBV27 and TRBJ1-1, with no clear D. Per germline, CDR1 MNHEY and CDR2 SMNVEV (reference sequence). The V end lost 7 bases, the J end lost 3 bases, and 12 bases lay between the germline ends. This CDR3 contains 13 residues. Written as DNA, the CDR3 is TGTGCCAGCATCGTCCCACACGACACTGAAGCTTTCTTT. Its protein is CASIVPHDTEAFF.

This clone was detected only a few times. The V and J genes are TRBV4-2 and TRBJ2-6, with D tentatively TRBD1 (6 bases). CDR3 size: 17 residues. Per the germline V gene, CDR1 is LGHNA and CDR2 is YNFKEQ. Trimming cost V 4 bases and J 0 bases, with 13 bases left between them. The CDR3 protein is CASSLKSGASGANVLTF. The CDR3 DNA follows: TGTGCCAGCAGCCTAAAGTCAGGGGCCTCTGGGGCCAACGTCCTGACTTTC.